The rows below give T cell receptor beta chains drawn from one sample of a study of blood T cell repertoires in COVID-19. Assay: immunoSEQ multiplex PCR; the TCRdb copy retains only in-frame clones and omits some. The profile shows 150,000 or so clones, around 86% of them singletons. Sample: peripheral blood. Source of these receptors: a man older than 75 with acute or convalescent COVID-19. Both conserved end residues are part of each CDR3. The D gene is left open where the match is weak. Some rows have no size entry. The others give once, few or many, or a class for an expanded clone.

v_gene: TRBV18
j_gene: TRBJ2-2
d_gene: NA
abundance: NA
CDR3nt: TGTGCCAGCTCCTTAGGAGGCACCGGGGAGCTGTTTTTT
CDR3aa: CASSLGGTGELFF

v_gene: TRBV5-4
j_gene: TRBJ1-2
d_gene: NA
abundance: NA
CDR3nt: TGTGCCAGCAGCGTTTATAATAGGGGTGGAAGTCGTGGCTACACCTTC
CDR3aa: CASSVYNRGGSRGYTF

v_gene: TRBV18
j_gene: TRBJ2-1
d_gene: NA
abundance: NA
CDR3nt: TGTGCCAGCTCACCACCGGTAGCGGCCCGCTCCTACAATGAGCAGTTCTTC
CDR3aa: CASSPPVAARSYNEQFF

v_gene: TRBV27
j_gene: TRBJ1-1
d_gene: NA
abundance: NA
CDR3nt: TGTGCCAGCAGTTCCTACCGAGGCACTGAAGCTTTCTTT
CDR3aa: CASSSYRGTEAFF

v_gene: TRBV30
j_gene: TRBJ2-2
d_gene: TRBD2
abundance: NA
CDR3nt: TGTGCCTGGAGTGTACACGGACTAGTGAACACCGGGGAGCTGTTTTTT
CDR3aa: CAWSVHGLVNTGELFF

v_gene: TRBV25-1
j_gene: TRBJ2-1
d_gene: TRBD1
abundance: NA
CDR3nt: TGTGCCAGCAGGAGCCCCGGGACAGGGGTTAATGAGCAGTTCTTC
CDR3aa: CASRSPGTGVNEQFF

v_gene: TRBV18
j_gene: TRBJ1-5
d_gene: NA
abundance: NA
CDR3nt: TGTGCCAGCTCACCGGGGGCTAGCAATCAGCCCCAGCATTTT
CDR3aa: CASSPGASNQPQHF

v_gene: TRBV2
j_gene: TRBJ1-1
d_gene: NA
abundance: few
CDR3nt: TGTGCCAGCAGTGAAGCGCTTCCAGGGTGGGGCACTGAAGCTTTCTTT
CDR3aa: CASSEALPGWGTEAFF

v_gene: TRBV5-1
j_gene: TRBJ1-1
d_gene: NA
abundance: NA
CDR3nt: TGCGCCAGCAGCTTGGAGTCGACGGGGAACACTGAAGCTTTCTTT
CDR3aa: CASSLESTGNTEAFF

v_gene: TRBV2
j_gene: TRBJ2-2
d_gene: TRBD1
abundance: NA
CDR3nt: TGTGCCAGCAGTCCGGGTGGGGGACAGCACACCGGGGAGCTGTTTTTT
CDR3aa: CASSPGGGQHTGELFF

v_gene: TRBV19
j_gene: TRBJ1-5
d_gene: NA
abundance: NA
CDR3nt: TGTGCCAGTAAATTTCGCAGTAGCAATCAGCCCCAGCATTTT
CDR3aa: CASKFRSSNQPQHF

v_gene: TRBV7-2
j_gene: TRBJ2-2
d_gene: NA
abundance: NA
CDR3nt: TGTGCCAGCAGCTGGGGGGAGGTAACCGGGGAGCTGTTTTTT
CDR3aa: CASSWGEVTGELFF

v_gene: TRBV12-3/TRBV12-4
j_gene: TRBJ1-2
d_gene: NA
abundance: NA
CDR3nt: TGTGCCAGCAGTTTACTCTCGGACTATGGCTACACCTTC
CDR3aa: CASSLLSDYGYTF

v_gene: TRBV10-3
j_gene: TRBJ1-2
d_gene: NA
abundance: NA
CDR3nt: TGTGCCATCAGTGAGTCTAGCGACTATGGCTACACCTTC
CDR3aa: CAISESSDYGYTF

v_gene: TRBV14
j_gene: TRBJ2-7
d_gene: NA
abundance: NA
CDR3nt: TGTGCCAGCAGCCGTGGGAGTTTGAGCTACGAGCAGTACTTC
CDR3aa: CASSRGSLSYEQYF